This T cell receptor (beta chain) was sequenced in a study of CD8 T cells in ankylosing spondylitis. Notes on the study in general: Before this, some motif variants had been reported in reactive arthritis synovial fluid and blood. Ankylosing spondylitis blood appeared to be characterized by a TCR beta motif of 7 to 9 highly homologous variants. In peripheral blood, disease-linked CD8+ clones occurred at relatively low frequencies.

The table lists this clonotype with many counts. Antigen specificity is unknown. CDR3 length: 12 amino acids. V dropped 7 bases and J dropped 7; count of bases not matched to a gene: 7. Germline values: CDR1 MDHEN, CDR2 SYDVKM. TCRdb analysed the 5' RACE reads with MiXCR anew, one entry per CDR3 protein. Here the sample spans around 140,000 distinct CDR3 sequences, about an eighth being singletons. The receptor was derived from a female donor with ankylosing spondylitis or in good health (not recorded which). Sequencing was carried out using blood, either unsorted or a sorted T cell fraction (not recorded which). This chain uses TRBV28 with TRBJ2-7, with 7 positions matching TRBD1. The CDR3 loop reads CASTPDRLEQYF. The CDR3 region has the DNA TGTGCCAGCACCCCGGACAGGTTGGAGCAGTACTTC.